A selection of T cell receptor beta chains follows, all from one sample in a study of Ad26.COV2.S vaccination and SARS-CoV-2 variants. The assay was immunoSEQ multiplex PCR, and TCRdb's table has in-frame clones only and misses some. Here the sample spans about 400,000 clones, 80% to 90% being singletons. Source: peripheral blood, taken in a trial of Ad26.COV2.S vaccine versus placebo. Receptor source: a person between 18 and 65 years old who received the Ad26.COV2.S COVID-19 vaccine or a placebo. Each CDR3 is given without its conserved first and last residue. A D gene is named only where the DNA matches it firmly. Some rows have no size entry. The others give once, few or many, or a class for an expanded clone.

CDR3aa: ASSVEPYRAGFDGYT
abundance: .
j_gene: TRBJ1-2
v_gene: TRBV9
d_gene: .

CDR3aa: ASSQEVTSGTVEQY
abundance: few
j_gene: TRBJ2-7
v_gene: TRBV4-2
d_gene: TRBD2

CDR3aa: ASSLGGGETQY
abundance: .
j_gene: TRBJ2-5
v_gene: TRBV5-6
d_gene: .

CDR3aa: ASSENRQGHSYEQY
abundance: .
j_gene: TRBJ2-7
v_gene: TRBV2
d_gene: TRBD1

CDR3aa: ATSDPGQSADTQY
abundance: .
j_gene: TRBJ2-3
v_gene: TRBV24-1
d_gene: TRBD1

CDR3aa: ASSLDRRLKEQY
abundance: .
j_gene: TRBJ2-7
v_gene: TRBV11-2
d_gene: .

CDR3aa: ASRLGQPFRANTGELF
abundance: .
j_gene: TRBJ2-2
v_gene: TRBV12-2
d_gene: .

CDR3aa: ASSLQSLSGGYT
abundance: .
j_gene: TRBJ1-2
v_gene: TRBV7-2
d_gene: .

CDR3aa: ASSQKRRGLAGGSREQY
abundance: .
j_gene: TRBJ2-7
v_gene: TRBV4-3
d_gene: TRBD2

CDR3aa: ASSILRETQY
abundance: .
j_gene: TRBJ2-5
v_gene: TRBV5-1
d_gene: .

CDR3aa: ASSVGQGGYEQY
abundance: .
j_gene: TRBJ2-7
v_gene: TRBV9
d_gene: .

CDR3aa: ASSWGGNTGELF
abundance: .
j_gene: TRBJ2-2
v_gene: TRBV27
d_gene: .

CDR3aa: ASSIDPGVGGELF
abundance: few
j_gene: TRBJ2-2
v_gene: TRBV19
d_gene: .

CDR3aa: ASSPGQKDGYT
abundance: .
j_gene: TRBJ1-2
v_gene: TRBV5-5
d_gene: TRBD1

CDR3aa: ASSPAMTGYNEQF
abundance: .
j_gene: TRBJ2-1
v_gene: TRBV7-2
d_gene: .

CDR3aa: ASSLNGWEETQY
abundance: .
j_gene: TRBJ2-5
v_gene: TRBV27
d_gene: .

CDR3aa: ASSQDRATNEKLF
abundance: .
j_gene: TRBJ1-4
v_gene: TRBV4-3
d_gene: .

CDR3aa: ASTSRVFNEKLF
abundance: .
j_gene: TRBJ1-4
v_gene: TRBV6-5
d_gene: .

CDR3aa: ASSAGTAYEQY
abundance: .
j_gene: TRBJ2-7
v_gene: TRBV5-5
d_gene: TRBD1

CDR3aa: ASSFGGNTEAF
abundance: .
j_gene: TRBJ1-1
v_gene: TRBV7-2
d_gene: .

CDR3aa: ASSLDPPSGGWYNEQF
abundance: .
j_gene: TRBJ2-1
v_gene: TRBV5-1
d_gene: TRBD2

CDR3aa: ASSQDGGVGSSYEQY
abundance: .
j_gene: TRBJ2-7
v_gene: TRBV4-2
d_gene: TRBD2

CDR3aa: ASSLGRTDTQY
abundance: .
j_gene: TRBJ2-3
v_gene: TRBV11-3
d_gene: .

CDR3aa: ASSQEMGNTIY
abundance: .
j_gene: TRBJ1-3
v_gene: TRBV4-2
d_gene: .

CDR3aa: ASSLAGASGNTIY
abundance: .
j_gene: TRBJ1-3
v_gene: TRBV3-1/TRBV3-2
d_gene: .

CDR3aa: ASGLGAQY
abundance: .
j_gene: TRBJ2-7
v_gene: TRBV3-1/TRBV3-2
d_gene: .

CDR3aa: AISNGVSRETQY
abundance: once
j_gene: TRBJ2-5
v_gene: TRBV10-3
d_gene: .

CDR3aa: ASSESALETQY
abundance: .
j_gene: TRBJ2-5
v_gene: TRBV10-1
d_gene: .

CDR3aa: ASSLEAGAYGYT
abundance: .
j_gene: TRBJ1-2
v_gene: TRBV7-9
d_gene: .

CDR3aa: ASSPPMSNYGYT
abundance: .
j_gene: TRBJ1-2
v_gene: TRBV18
d_gene: .

CDR3aa: ASSPTGGRYGYT
abundance: .
j_gene: TRBJ1-2
v_gene: TRBV19
d_gene: TRBD1

CDR3aa: ASSIGRERSETQY
abundance: .
j_gene: TRBJ2-5
v_gene: TRBV19
d_gene: .

CDR3aa: ASSLGEGQRNTGELF
abundance: .
j_gene: TRBJ2-2
v_gene: TRBV5-1
d_gene: .

CDR3aa: ASSGGTSPTQY
abundance: .
j_gene: TRBJ2-3
v_gene: TRBV27
d_gene: .

CDR3aa: ASSLIAAEGEQF
abundance: .
j_gene: TRBJ2-1
v_gene: TRBV4-2
d_gene: .

CDR3aa: ASSQMARVYNEQF
abundance: .
j_gene: TRBJ2-1
v_gene: TRBV3-1/TRBV3-2
d_gene: .

CDR3aa: ASSPLGQGGSPLH
abundance: few
j_gene: TRBJ1-6
v_gene: TRBV19
d_gene: TRBD1